These T cell receptor beta chains were read from a single sample in a study of regulatory T cells in long-lasting Graves disease. MiXCR, applied by TCRdb to the multiplex PCR reads, yields one record per CDR3 protein. The data hold approximately 460,000 distinct CDR3 sequences, with about a sixth observed a single time. This sample also appeared in a second study, on T cells in Graves' hyperthyroidism and ophthalmopathy.

Sequencing was performed on peripheral blood mononuclear cells (PBMCs), taken at new diagnosis, from a patient treated with antithyroid drugs. Receptors were obtained from a woman between 25 and 40 years old with Graves disease. Both conserved end residues are trimmed from each CDR3. Each record gives: clone size, V gene, CDR3 protein. Clone size is stated in some rows and not others, as once, few, many or a class when expanded.

clone_size: few; v_call: TRBV24-1; cdr3_aa: ATSDFGDEQY
clone_size: many; v_call: TRBV3-1; cdr3_aa: ASSPRSVGSAGNTIY
clone_size: few; v_call: TRBV28; cdr3_aa: ASSLSGLAGSTDTQY
clone_size: -; v_call: TRBV2; cdr3_aa: ASSGGRSYNERF
clone_size: many; v_call: TRBV3-1; cdr3_aa: ASSQRGSGDEQF
clone_size: many; v_call: TRBV6-5; cdr3_aa: ASSYFGQDNQPQH
clone_size: many; v_call: TRBV30; cdr3_aa: AWTTGDSSTDTQY
clone_size: many; v_call: TRBV7-9; cdr3_aa: ASSPRVGGGTPNEQF
clone_size: -; v_call: TRBV18; cdr3_aa: ASSPGTGPYEQF
clone_size: -; v_call: TRBV7-3; cdr3_aa: ASSLDPRDRAAYEQY
clone_size: many; v_call: TRBV6-5; cdr3_aa: ASSFRRGVGAF
clone_size: few; v_call: TRBV6-1; cdr3_aa: ASRTSGRAATGELF
clone_size: once; v_call: TRBV19; cdr3_aa: ASSKLMNTEAF
clone_size: many; v_call: TRBV7-8; cdr3_aa: ASSLHGGEETQY
clone_size: many; v_call: TRBV27; cdr3_aa: ASSPASMGNEQF
clone_size: many; v_call: TRBV25-1; cdr3_aa: ASSEGDREYSYNEQF
clone_size: many; v_call: TRBV7-2; cdr3_aa: ASSYYYEQY
clone_size: many; v_call: TRBV6-9; cdr3_aa: ASSYRKTSGRTETQY
clone_size: -; v_call: TRBV6-1; cdr3_aa: ASSRVSASGNTIY
clone_size: -; v_call: TRBV5-1; cdr3_aa: ASSLGLAGSLPDTQY
clone_size: many; v_call: TRBV20-1; cdr3_aa: SATDRAEVEKLF
clone_size: -; v_call: TRBV6-1; cdr3_aa: ASTPTGRGGNEQF
clone_size: many; v_call: TRBV15; cdr3_aa: ATSRDWGSMNTEAF
clone_size: few; v_call: TRBV4-1; cdr3_aa: ARSQETGGSYEQY
clone_size: many; v_call: TRBV15; cdr3_aa: ATSDGGLADYEQY
clone_size: many; v_call: TRBV30; cdr3_aa: AWSRGGDSGANVLT
clone_size: many; v_call: TRBV7-2; cdr3_aa: ASSRDRAGGYT
clone_size: many; v_call: TRBV28; cdr3_aa: ASRPGMVYGYT
clone_size: few; v_call: TRBV20-1; cdr3_aa: SASLDRVGEAF
clone_size: many; v_call: TRBV27; cdr3_aa: ASSLSRDYGYT
clone_size: -; v_call: TRBV6-2/TRBV6-3; cdr3_aa: ASSDKLADYNEQF
clone_size: few; v_call: TRBV4-1; cdr3_aa: ASSPKQGIGYGYT
clone_size: -; v_call: TRBV9; cdr3_aa: ASSPGLKNQPQH
clone_size: few; v_call: TRBV6-5; cdr3_aa: ASSYVFDKDDGYT
clone_size: many; v_call: TRBV13; cdr3_aa: ASSHNSVGTISPETQY
clone_size: many; v_call: TRBV30; cdr3_aa: AWSLEYGYT
clone_size: many; v_call: TRBV28; cdr3_aa: ASSRVQGIGNQPQH
clone_size: many; v_call: TRBV12-3/TRBV12-4; cdr3_aa: ASSFSTGNQPQH
clone_size: many; v_call: TRBV14; cdr3_aa: ASSPTISSYNEQF
clone_size: many; v_call: TRBV20-1; cdr3_aa: SARGGQAATNEKLF
clone_size: many; v_call: TRBV7-2; cdr3_aa: ASSLGGPRVYEQY
clone_size: -; v_call: TRBV27; cdr3_aa: ASSLNRGPIEQF
clone_size: few; v_call: TRBV19; cdr3_aa: ASSNRDGTEKLF
clone_size: few; v_call: TRBV14; cdr3_aa: ASSQDTSGSGYEQF
clone_size: -; v_call: TRBV7-2; cdr3_aa: ASKAAEVYHEQY
clone_size: many; v_call: TRBV27; cdr3_aa: ASSRNQGYEKLF
clone_size: many; v_call: TRBV27; cdr3_aa: ASSANGLDWEY
clone_size: many; v_call: TRBV20-1; cdr3_aa: SASEGYTDTQY
clone_size: many; v_call: TRBV7-2; cdr3_aa: ASSVTGADYEQY
clone_size: -; v_call: TRBV27; cdr3_aa: ASSLRDREAVTNEKLF
clone_size: many; v_call: TRBV12-3/TRBV12-4; cdr3_aa: ASSRGFYSNQPQH
clone_size: few; v_call: TRBV24-1; cdr3_aa: ATEGLAGGEQF
clone_size: many; v_call: TRBV6-1; cdr3_aa: ASRKTQDGANTGELF